The clone carrying this TCR beta chain was counted a few times. Its antigen is unidentified. Reverse transcribing all isolated RNA meant expressed TCRB transcripts were sequenced. The repertoire was sequenced with immunoSEQ multiplex PCR; TCRdb's copy has only in-frame clones and lacks some. The table records 600,000 or so clones, 9.5% to 15% of them present only once. The data were obtained in a study of beta chain features in type 1 diabetes. Sorted CD4+ subsets: naive, central memory, regulatory, stem cell-like memory (CD45RO/CCR7/CD25/CD127/CD95/CD27 panel). All of the sorted populations showed purity greater than 95%. Germline CDR1 is LGHNA and CDR2 is YSLEER. V was trimmed by 3 bases and J by 5 bases, leaving 14 bases between them. CDR3 length equals 15 residues. Study-wide findings and caveats: Type 1 diabetes patients had moderately but significantly shorter TCRB CDR3s in all four CD4+ subsets. A PCR bias possibly favoring shorter templates would apply equally to patients and controls.

The genes are TRBV4-3 and TRBJ2-1; tentatively, D is TRBD2 (5 bases). This sequence was found in a man aged 30 to 39 with type 1 diabetes. The sample taken for sequencing was naive CD4+ T cells from blood. For the CDR3, the DNA is TGCGCCAGCAGCCATGCGGGTAGTCTGAACAATGAGCAGTTCTTC. Its translation is CASSHAGSLNNEQFF.